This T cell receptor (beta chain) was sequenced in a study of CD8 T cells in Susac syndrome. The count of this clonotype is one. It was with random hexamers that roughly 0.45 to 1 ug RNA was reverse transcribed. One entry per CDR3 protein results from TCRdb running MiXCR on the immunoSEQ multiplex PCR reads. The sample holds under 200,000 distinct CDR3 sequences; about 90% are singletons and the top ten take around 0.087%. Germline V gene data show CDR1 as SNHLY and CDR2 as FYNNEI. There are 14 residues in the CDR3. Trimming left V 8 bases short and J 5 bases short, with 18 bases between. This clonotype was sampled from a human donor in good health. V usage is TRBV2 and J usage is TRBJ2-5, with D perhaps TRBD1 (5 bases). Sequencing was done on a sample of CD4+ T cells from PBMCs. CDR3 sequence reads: CASPVAGKWETQYF. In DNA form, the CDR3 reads TGTGCCAGCCCAGTGGCAGGGAAATGGGAGACCCAGTACTTC.